This entry features one T cell receptor (beta chain) sequence. Here immunoSEQ multiplex PCR was the method, and the copy in TCRdb shows in-frame clones only, minus some. Found here are 9,100 or so clones, around 62% of them singletons; the top ten hold approximately 4.5%. This sample stems from a study of T cells in tumors after PD-1 blockade. Study-wide context: Mean per tumor sample: roughly 24,000 templates (about 550-100,000), around 6,000 unique clonotypes.

Germline V gene sequence: CDR1 LGHDT, CDR2 YNNKEL (reference sequence). The CDR3 spans 14 residues. The V end lost 0 bases, the J end lost 6 bases, and 11 bases lay between the germline ends. The sample in question was tumor tissue, obtained after anti-PD-1 treatment. The clonotype comes from a human donor with basal cell carcinoma. The genes are TRBV3-1 (or the pseudogene TRBV3-2) and TRBJ2-5, with D hard to call. The CDR3: CASSQDQVMKTQYF. The CDR3 DNA sequence: TGTGCCAGCAGCCAAGATCAGGTCATGAAGACCCAGTACTTC.